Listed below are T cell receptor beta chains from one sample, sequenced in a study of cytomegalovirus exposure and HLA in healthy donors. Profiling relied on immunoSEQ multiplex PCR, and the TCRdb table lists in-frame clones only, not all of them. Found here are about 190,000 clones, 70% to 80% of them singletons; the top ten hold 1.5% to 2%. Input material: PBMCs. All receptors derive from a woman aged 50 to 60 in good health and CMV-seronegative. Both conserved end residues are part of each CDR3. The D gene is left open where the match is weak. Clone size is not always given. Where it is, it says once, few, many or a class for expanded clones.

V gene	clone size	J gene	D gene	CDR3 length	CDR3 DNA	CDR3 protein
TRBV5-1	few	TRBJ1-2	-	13	TGCGCCAGCAGCTCAGCGGGGGGGGGAGGCTACACCTTC	CASSSAGGGGYTF
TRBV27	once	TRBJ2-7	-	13	TGTGCCAGCAGTTTATCATCCAGAGGCGAGCAGTACTTC	CASSLSSRGEQYF
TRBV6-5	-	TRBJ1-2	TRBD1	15	TGTGCCAGCAGTTACCTACAGGGGCTCGGCTATGGCTACACCTTC	CASSYLQGLGYGYTF
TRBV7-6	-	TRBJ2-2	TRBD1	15	TGTGCCAGCAGCCCGACAGGGGCCCACACCGGGGAGCTGTTTTTT	CASSPTGAHTGELFF
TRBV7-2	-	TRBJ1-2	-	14	TGTGCCAGCAGCTCCCCAGGGGCGGACTATGGCTACACCTTC	CASSSPGADYGYTF
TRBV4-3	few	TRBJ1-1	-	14	TGCGCCAGCAGCCAAGATGGAGAAAACACTGAAGCTTTCTTT	CASSQDGENTEAFF
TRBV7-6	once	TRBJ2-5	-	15	TGTGCCAGCAGCTTGACACAGTCCCGCGGGGAGACCCAGTACTTC	CASSLTQSRGETQYF
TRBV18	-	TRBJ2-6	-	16	TGTGCCAGCTCACCCGCTACAGGGACTGGGGCCAACGTCCTGACTTTC	CASSPATGTGANVLTF
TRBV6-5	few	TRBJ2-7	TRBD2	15	TGTGCCAGCAGCCTACTAGCGGGGGCCGCCTACGAGCAGTACTTC	CASSLLAGAAYEQYF
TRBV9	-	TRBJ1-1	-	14	TGTGCCAGCAGCGTGGGGGGTCGGAACACTGAAGCTTTCTTT	CASSVGGRNTEAFF
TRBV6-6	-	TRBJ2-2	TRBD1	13	TGTGCCAGCAGTCGGGACAGGTCCGGGGAGCTGTTTTTT	CASSRDRSGELFF
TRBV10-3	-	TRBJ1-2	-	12	TGTGCCATCGGGGGGGCCGGCTATGGCTACACCTTC	CAIGGAGYGYTF
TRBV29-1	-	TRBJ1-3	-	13	TGCAGCGTTGTACAGCTGGCTGGAAACACCATATATTTT	CSVVQLAGNTIYF
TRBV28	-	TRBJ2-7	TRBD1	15	TGTGCCAGCAGGGGGACAGGTGAAAAGCCCTACGAGCAGTACTTC	CASRGTGEKPYEQYF
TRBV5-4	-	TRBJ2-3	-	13	TGTGCCAGCAGTTCCCCCGGGACAGATACGCAGTATTTT	CASSSPGTDTQYF
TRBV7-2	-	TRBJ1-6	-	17	TGTGCCAGCAGACAGAGGACAGCCATCTCCTATAATTCACCCCTCCACTTT	CASRQRTAISYNSPLHF
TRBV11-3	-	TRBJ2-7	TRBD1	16	TGTGCCAGCAGCTTAGCAGGACAGGGGGCAGTTTACGAGCAGTACTTC	CASSLAGQGAVYEQYF
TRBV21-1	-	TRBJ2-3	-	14	TGTGCCAGCAGCAAAGGAGGGTTTGCCGATACGCAGTATTTT	CASSKGGFADTQYF
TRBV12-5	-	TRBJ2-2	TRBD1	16	TGTGCTAGTGGTTTGGGGCAAGGGACAGGGAAAGGGGAGCTGTTTTTT	CASGLGQGTGKGELFF
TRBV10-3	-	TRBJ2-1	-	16	TGTGCCATCAGTGGGAATGACAGGCACGCTAGGAATGAGCAGTTCTTC	CAISGNDRHARNEQFF
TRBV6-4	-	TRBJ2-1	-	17	TGTGCCAGCAGTGACTTACGAACAGCCCGCACCTACAATGAGCAGTTCTTC	CASSDLRTARTYNEQFF
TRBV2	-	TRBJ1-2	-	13	TGTGCCAGCAGTGAAAGCAGGGTGGAAGGCTACACCTTC	CASSESRVEGYTF
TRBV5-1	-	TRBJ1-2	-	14	TGCGCCAGCAGCTTGGTACAGGGATGGGATGGCTACACCTTC	CASSLVQGWDGYTF
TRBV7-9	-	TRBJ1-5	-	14	TGTGCCAGCAGCCCTACCGCTAATTCGCGGCCCCAGCATTTT	CASSPTANSRPQHF
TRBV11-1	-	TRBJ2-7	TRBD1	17	TGTGCCAGCAGCTTAGCGATAAGAGGGGGCGACTCCTACGAGCAGTACTTC	CASSLAIRGGDSYEQYF
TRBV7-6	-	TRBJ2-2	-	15	TGTGCCAGCAGCGGATGGGGGGAGTGGACCGGGGAGCTGTTTTTT	CASSGWGEWTGELFF
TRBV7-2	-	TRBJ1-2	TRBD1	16	TGTGCCAGCAGCTTTGGGCTAATGGGACAGGGGGGAGGCTACACCTTC	CASSFGLMGQGGGYTF
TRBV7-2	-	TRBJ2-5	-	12	TGTGCCAGCAGCTTAGTTCTCGAGACCCAGTACTTC	CASSLVLETQYF
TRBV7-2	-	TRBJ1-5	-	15	TGTGCCAGCAGCTGGTCGTCGGGGAGTGTACAGCCCCAGCATTTT	CASSWSSGSVQPQHF
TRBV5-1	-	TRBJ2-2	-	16	TGCGCCAGCAGCCCTCGGGGCGGGGCGAACACCGGGGAGCTGTTTTTT	CASSPRGGANTGELFF
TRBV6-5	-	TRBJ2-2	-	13	TGTGCCAGCAGTTACGGGAGCACCGGGGAGCTGTCTTTT	CASSYGSTGELSF
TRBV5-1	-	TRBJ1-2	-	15	TGCGCCAGCAGCTTTGGAAGGGGGTTAGGCTATGGCTACACCTTC	CASSFGRGLGYGYTF
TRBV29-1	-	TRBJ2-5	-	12	TGCAGCGTTAAGGGGCTTGAAGAGACCCAGTACTTC	CSVKGLEETQYF
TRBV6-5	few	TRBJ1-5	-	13	TGTGCCAGCAGTAACCGACAGAATCAGCCCCAGCATTTT	CASSNRQNQPQHF
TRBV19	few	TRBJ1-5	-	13	TGTGCCAGTAGTATAGTTGGGGGCCAGCCCCAGCATTTT	CASSIVGGQPQHF
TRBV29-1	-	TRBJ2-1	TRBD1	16	TGCAGCGTTGAAGATTGGGACAGGGACTCCTACAATGAGCAGTTCTTC	CSVEDWDRDSYNEQFF
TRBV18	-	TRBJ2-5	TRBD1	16	TGTGCCAGCTCACCACTCCTCACAGGGGGCGGTGAGACCCAGTACTTC	CASSPLLTGGGETQYF
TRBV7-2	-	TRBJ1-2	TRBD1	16	TGTGCCAGTCCCGCTGACAGGGATCCCCTTTCCTATGGCTACACCTTC	CASPADRDPLSYGYTF
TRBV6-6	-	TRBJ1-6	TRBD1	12	TGTGCCAGCAGAGGACAGGATTCACCCCTCCACTTT	CASRGQDSPLHF